This TCR beta chain is drawn from a study of OX40 agonist ivuxolimab in advanced cancers. This CDR3 has 15 residues. CDR1 and CDR2 (germline): MDHEN, SYDVKM. Trimming stripped 9 bases from V and 0 bases from J, with 15 bases between. Generated by immunoSEQ multiplex PCR, the TCRdb table keeps only in-frame clones and is missing some. This table has approximately 67,000 clones, around four fifths appearing once. The specimen was CD4+ or CD8+ T cells sorted from blood, collected in a trial of the OX40 agonist ivuxolimab. The TCR sequence derives from an adult with an advanced solid tumor such as melanoma, head and neck, liver or kidney cancer. This rearrangement joins TRBV28 to TRBJ2-1; TRBD2 is a possible D gene (5 bases). Here the CDR3 reads CASSPPGSSYNEQFF. The CDR3 coding sequence is TGTGCCAGTTCCCCCCCGGGGAGCTCCTACAATGAGCAGTTCTTC. Complete variable domain (other parts from reference TRBV28 and TRBJ2-1): DVKVTQSSRYLVKRTGEKVFLECVQDMDHENMFWYRQDPGLGLRLIYFSYDVKMKEKGDIPEGYSVSREKKERFSLILESASTNQTSMYLCASSPPGSSYNEQFFGPGTRLTVL.